Listed here is a single T cell receptor (beta chain). The data belong to a study of CD8 T cells in Susac syndrome. The CDR3 runs to 14 residues. V shed 6 bases and J shed 6 bases, with 12 bases lying between them. CDR1 is MNHEY and CDR2 is SMNVEV in the germline V gene (reference sequence). The TEMRA cells underwent FACS enrichment, while the CD8+ and CD4+ T cells underwent negative isolation. Random hexamers were used to reverse transcribe the RNA input (about 0.5 to 1 ug). TCRdb re-derived calls from the immunoSEQ multiplex PCR reads in MiXCR, one entry per CDR3 protein. The table includes 200,000 to 300,000 distinct CDR3 sequences, 93% detected once.

The sequence came from a human donor with multiple sclerosis. V usage is TRBV27 and J usage is TRBJ1-6, with a tentative D call TRBD1 (6 bases). Sequencing used CD4+ T cells from PBMCs. The CDR3 loop reads CASSLGTSNSPLHF. The CDR3, as DNA: TGTGCCAGCAGCCTCGGGACAAGTAATTCACCCCTCCACTTT.